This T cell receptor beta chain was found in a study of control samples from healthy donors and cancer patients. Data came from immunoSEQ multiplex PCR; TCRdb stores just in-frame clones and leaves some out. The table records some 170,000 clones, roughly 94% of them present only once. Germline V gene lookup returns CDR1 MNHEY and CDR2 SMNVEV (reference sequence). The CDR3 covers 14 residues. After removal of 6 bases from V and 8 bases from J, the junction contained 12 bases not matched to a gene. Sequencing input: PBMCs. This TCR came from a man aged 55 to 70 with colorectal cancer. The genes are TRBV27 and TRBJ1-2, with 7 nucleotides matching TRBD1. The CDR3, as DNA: TGTGCCAGCAGCCTAACCACAGGGGTAAAAGGCTACACCTTC. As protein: CASSLTTGVKGYTF.